This TCR beta chain was identified during a study of blood T cell repertoires in COVID-19. In the authors' methods: Reference gene primer amplification in the assay estimated nucleated cell counts. Clones were read by immunoSEQ multiplex PCR, and TCRdb kept only the in-frame ones, dropping some. The D gene and trimming were derived from the DNA, and the V and J assignments and clone size from that table. Among some 260,000 clones listed, approximately 84% were seen once. Material: PBMCs or T cells enriched from blood (not recorded which). The TCR originated in a middle-aged man who had recovered from COVID-19.

The CDR3 loop is CASSLGVAGQYNEQFF. In DNA form, the CDR3 reads TGCGCCAGCAGCTTGGGAGTTGCGGGACAGTACAATGAGCAGTTCTTC. The rearrangement uses TRBV5-1 and TRBJ2-1, with D possibly being TRBD1 (7 bases). V was cut by 0 bases and J by 4 bases, with 14 bases left in between. Germline CDR1 reads SGHRS; CDR2 reads YFSETQ. The CDR3 runs 16 residues.